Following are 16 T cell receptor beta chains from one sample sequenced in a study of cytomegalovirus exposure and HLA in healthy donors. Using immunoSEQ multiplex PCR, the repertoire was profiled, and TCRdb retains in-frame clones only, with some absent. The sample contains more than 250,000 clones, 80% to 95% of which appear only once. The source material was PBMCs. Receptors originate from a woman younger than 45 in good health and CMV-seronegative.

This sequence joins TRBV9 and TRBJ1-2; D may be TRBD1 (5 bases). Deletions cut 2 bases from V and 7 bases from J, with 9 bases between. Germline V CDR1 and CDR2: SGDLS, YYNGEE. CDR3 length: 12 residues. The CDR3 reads CASSVTQGGYTF. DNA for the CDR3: TGTGCCAGCAGCGTCACTCAGGGTGGCTACACCTTC. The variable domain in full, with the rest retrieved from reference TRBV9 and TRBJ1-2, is DSGVTQTPKHLITATGQRVTLRCSPRSGDLSVYWYQQSLDQGLQFLIQYYNGEERAKGNILERFSAQQFPDLHSELNLSSLELGDSALYFCASSVTQGGYTFGSGTRLTVV.

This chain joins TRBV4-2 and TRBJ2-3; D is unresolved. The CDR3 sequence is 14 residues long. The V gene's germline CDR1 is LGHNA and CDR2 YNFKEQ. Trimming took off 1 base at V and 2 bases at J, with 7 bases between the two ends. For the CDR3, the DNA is TGTGCCAGCAGCCAAGCGACCTCCACAGATACGCAGTATTTT. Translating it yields CASSQATSTDTQYF.

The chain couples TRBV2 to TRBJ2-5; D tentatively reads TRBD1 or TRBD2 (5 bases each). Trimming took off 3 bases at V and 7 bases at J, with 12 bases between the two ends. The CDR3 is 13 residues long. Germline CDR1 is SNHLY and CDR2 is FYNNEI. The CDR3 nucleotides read TGTGCCAGCAGTGACTGGTTGGGGACGACCCAGTACTTC. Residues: CASSDWLGTTQYF.

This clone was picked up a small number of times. CDR3: CASSLVQPQHF. The CDR3 bases are TGTGCCAGCAGTTTGGTCCAGCCCCAGCATTTT. The rearrangement joins TRBV28 to TRBJ1-5; the D is unclear. Trimming took off 3 bases at V and 7 bases at J, with 4 bases between the two ends. The CDR3 contains 11 residues. CDR1 is MDHEN and CDR2 is SYDVKM in the germline V gene.

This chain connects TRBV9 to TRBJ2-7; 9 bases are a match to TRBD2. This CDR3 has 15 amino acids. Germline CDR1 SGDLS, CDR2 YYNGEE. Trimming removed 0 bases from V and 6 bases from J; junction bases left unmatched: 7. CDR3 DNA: TGTGCCAGCAGCGTAGAAGGGACTAGCCTCGGCGAGCAGTACTTC. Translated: CASSVEGTSLGEQYF.

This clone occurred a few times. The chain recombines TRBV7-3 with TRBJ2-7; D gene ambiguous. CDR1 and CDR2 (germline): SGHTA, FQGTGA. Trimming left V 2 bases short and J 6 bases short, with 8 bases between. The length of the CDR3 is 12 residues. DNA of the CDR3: TGTGCCAGCAGCTTAGGGGTCGGCGAGCAGTACTTC. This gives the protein CASSLGVGEQYF.

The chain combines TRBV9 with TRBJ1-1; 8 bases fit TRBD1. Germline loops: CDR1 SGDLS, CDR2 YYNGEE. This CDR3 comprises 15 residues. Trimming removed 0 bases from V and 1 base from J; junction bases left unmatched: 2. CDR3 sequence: CASSVATGGNTEAFF. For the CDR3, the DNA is TGTGCCAGCAGCGTAGCTACAGGGGGGAACACTGAAGCTTTCTTT.

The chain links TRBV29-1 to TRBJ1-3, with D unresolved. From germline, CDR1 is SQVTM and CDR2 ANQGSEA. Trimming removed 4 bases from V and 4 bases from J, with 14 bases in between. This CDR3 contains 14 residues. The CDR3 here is CSVGGSGPGNTIYF. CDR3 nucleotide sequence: TGCAGCGTTGGGGGTTCCGGACCCGGAAACACCATATATTTT.

CDR3 in DNA: TGTGCCAGCAGCATGGGTTTGGAGACCCAGTACTTC. It codes for CASSMGLETQYF. This chain connects TRBV7-9 to TRBJ2-5; D call uncertain. Trimming stripped 5 bases from V and 5 bases from J, with 9 bases between. This CDR3 region has 12 residues. Germline CDR1 and CDR2: SEHNR and FQNEAQ (reference sequence).

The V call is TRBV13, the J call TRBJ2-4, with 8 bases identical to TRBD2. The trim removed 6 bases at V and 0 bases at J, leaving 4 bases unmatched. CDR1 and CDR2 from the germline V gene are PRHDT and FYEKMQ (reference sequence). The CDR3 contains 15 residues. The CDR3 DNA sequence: TGTGCCAGCAGGCGGGGGGAGATAGCCAAAAACATTCAGTACTTC. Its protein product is CASRRGEIAKNIQYF.

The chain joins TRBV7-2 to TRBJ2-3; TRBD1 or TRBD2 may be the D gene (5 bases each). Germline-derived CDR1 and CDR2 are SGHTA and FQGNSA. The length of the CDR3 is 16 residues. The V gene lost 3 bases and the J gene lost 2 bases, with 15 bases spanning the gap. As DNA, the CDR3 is TGTGCCAGCAGCTTGAGCCCGGGACCACACACAGATACGCAGTATTTT. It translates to CASSLSPGPHTDTQYF.

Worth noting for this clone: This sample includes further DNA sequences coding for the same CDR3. CDR3 amino acids: CASSQGQGSNQPQHF. CDR3 sequence (DNA): TGCGCCAGCAGCCAAGGACAGGGCAGCAATCAGCCCCAGCATTTT. The rearrangement links TRBV4-1 to TRBJ1-5, with 7 nucleotides matching TRBD1. Germline CDR1 reads MGHRA; CDR2 reads YSYEKL. The CDR3 contains 15 residues. J lost 1 base, V lost 1 base, and 1 base had no gene match.

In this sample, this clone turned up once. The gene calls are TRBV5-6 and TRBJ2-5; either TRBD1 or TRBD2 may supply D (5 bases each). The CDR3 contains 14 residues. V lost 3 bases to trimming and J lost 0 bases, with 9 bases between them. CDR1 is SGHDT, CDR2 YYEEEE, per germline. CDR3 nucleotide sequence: TGTGCCAGCAGCTGGGACGGGTACCAAGAGACCCAGTACTTC. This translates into CASSWDGYQETQYF.

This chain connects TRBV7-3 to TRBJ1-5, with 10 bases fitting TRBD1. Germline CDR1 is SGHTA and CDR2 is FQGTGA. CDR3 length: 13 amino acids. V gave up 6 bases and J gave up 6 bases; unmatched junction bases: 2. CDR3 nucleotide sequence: TGTGCCAGCAGTTGGACAGGGGGTCAGCCCCAGCATTTT. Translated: CASSWTGGQPQHF.

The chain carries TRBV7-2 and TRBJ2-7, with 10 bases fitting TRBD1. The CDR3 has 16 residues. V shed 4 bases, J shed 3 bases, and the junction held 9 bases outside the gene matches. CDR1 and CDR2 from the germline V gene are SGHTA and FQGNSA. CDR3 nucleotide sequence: TGTGCCAGCAGCTCTAAACCGGGACAGGGGAACTACGAGCAGTACTTC. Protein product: CASSSKPGQGNYEQYF. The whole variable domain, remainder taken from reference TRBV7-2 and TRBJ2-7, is GAGVSQSPSNKVTEKGKDVELRCDPISGHTALYWYRQSLGQGLEFLIYFQGNSAPDKSGLPSDRFSAERTGGSVSTLTIQRTQQEDSAVYLCASSSKPGQGNYEQYFGPGTRLTVT.

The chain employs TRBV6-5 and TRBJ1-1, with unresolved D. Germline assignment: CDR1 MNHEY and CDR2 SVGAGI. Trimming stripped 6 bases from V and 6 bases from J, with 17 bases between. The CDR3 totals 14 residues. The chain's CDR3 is CASRPLRARAEAFF. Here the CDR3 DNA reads TGTGCCAGCAGGCCCCTTCGGGCCCGCGCTGAAGCTTTCTTT.